These 12 T cell receptor beta chains were all obtained from the same sample, sequenced in a study of blood T cell repertoires in COVID-19. TCRdb's table, derived via immunoSEQ multiplex PCR, lists solely in-frame clones and lacks some. The sample carries about 160,000 clones, around 74% recorded once. Sequencing input: peripheral blood. These receptors were taken from a woman aged 60 to 75 with COVID-19, enrolled during active disease.

The chain has TRBV4-3 and TRBJ1-1, with 7 bases identical to TRBD1. Trimming at V came to 1 base and at J to 2 bases, leaving 4 bases not matched to a gene. Germline values: CDR1 LGHNA, CDR2 YSLEER. The length of the CDR3 is 15 residues. The CDR3 DNA reads as TGCGCCAGCAGCCAAGTCCCAGGGGGTAACACTGAAGCTTTCTTT. It encodes CASSQVPGGNTEAFF.

The rearrangement links TRBV21-1 to TRBJ2-7; the table's D call of TRBD1 was not tested on the DNA. TRBV21-1 is tagged as a pseudogene. The CDR3 extends over 14 amino acids. The CDR3 DNA is TGTGCCAGCAGCAAACCCAGGGTTGGATACGAGCAGTACGTC. This codes for CASSKPRVGYEQYV.

This clone has only a few counts. This rearrangement joins TRBV5-5 to TRBJ2-1; maybe TRBD1 (5 bases). Deletions cut 0 bases from V and 2 bases from J, with 9 bases between. The CDR3 runs to 15 residues. Germline V CDR1 and CDR2: SGHKS, YYEKEE (reference sequence). Here the CDR3 DNA reads TGTGCCAGCAGCTTGGCCAGGGAACCCTACAATGAGCAGTTCTTC. Protein product: CASSLAREPYNEQFF.

V is TRBV7-6 and J is TRBJ1-1, with 9 bases matching TRBD1. V was pared by 5 bases and J by 1 base, with 11 bases of the junction left unmatched. Germline V gives CDR1 SGHVS, CDR2 FNYEAQ. This CDR3 is 17 amino acids long. CDR3 DNA sequence: TGTGCCAGCAGCCCTCGCCGGACAGGGGCATCGAACACTGAAGCTTTCTTT. Translating it yields CASSPRRTGASNTEAFF.

The V and J genes are TRBV7-9 and TRBJ2-3; D unclear. Per the germline V gene, CDR1 is SEHNR and CDR2 is FQNEAQ (reference sequence). The CDR3 is 12 residues long. V was cut by 5 bases and J by 1 base, with 4 bases left in between. DNA for the CDR3: TGTGCCAGCAGCCAGGGCACAGATACGCAGTATTTT. Its protein product is CASSQGTDTQYF. Together with reference TRBV7-9 and TRBJ2-3, the CDR3 gives the full variable domain: DTGVSQNPRHKITKRGQNVTFRCDPISEHNRLYWYRQTLGQGPEFLTYFQNEAQLEKSRLLSDRFSAERPKGSFSTLEIQRTEQGDSAMYLCASSQGTDTQYFGPGTRLTVL.

In its sample, this clone was seen once. V gene TRBV18 combines with J gene TRBJ1-4; D remains unclear. The V gene's germline CDR1 is KGHSH and CDR2 LQKENI. The ends were cut back, 3 bases at V and 10 bases at J, with 12 bases in the middle. The CDR3 has 13 amino acids. CDR3 nucleotides: TGTGCCAGCTCACCGGCGGGAGGCGGAAAACTGTTTTTT. Protein sequence: CASSPAGGGKLFF.

This rearrangement joins TRBV5-1 to TRBJ2-2; 10 positions match TRBD2. CDR1 SGHRS and CDR2 YFSETQ come from the germline V gene. CDR3 size: 17 residues. The V gene end was trimmed by 3 bases and the J gene end by 6 bases; junction bases not matched to a gene: 11. The CDR3 spells CASSSSGGKGNAGELFF. The CDR3 nucleotides read TGCGCCAGCAGCTCTAGCGGGGGAAAAGGGAATGCCGGGGAGCTGTTTTTT.

The rearrangement joins TRBV14 to TRBJ2-3; 11 nucleotides align to TRBD2. Germline CDR1 is SGHDN and CDR2 is FVKESK. The CDR3 loop spans 16 amino acids. Trimming took 5 bases from V and 4 from J; bases not matched to a gene: 8. CDR3 bases: TGTGCCAGCAGCGGGCGCCTAGCGGGAGGTGCAGATACGCAGTATTTT. Its translation is CASSGRLAGGADTQYF.

The rearrangement uses TRBV3-1 (or the pseudogene TRBV3-2) and TRBJ2-1, with 10 nucleotides matching TRBD2. V shed 0 bases, J shed 3 bases, and the junction held 11 bases outside the gene matches. Germline assignment: CDR1 LGHDT and CDR2 YNNKEL (reference sequence). CDR3 length: 19 amino acids. The CDR3 loop is CASSQDQRASGRIYNEQFF. The CDR3 DNA sequence: TGTGCCAGCAGCCAAGATCAGAGGGCTAGCGGGAGAATCTACAATGAGCAGTTCTTC.

This clone occurred once. This chain links TRBV12-3 or TRBV12-4 with TRBJ1-1, with TRBD1 identical over 7 bases. The V and J ends lost 4 bases and 8 bases, in that order; junction bases with no gene match: 7. The CDR3 sequence is 13 residues long. The CDR3: CASSSGGPWEAFF. CDR3 bases: TGTGCCAGCAGTTCAGGGGGACCTTGGGAAGCTTTCTTT.

This chain uses TRBV30 with TRBJ1-6, with no clear D. CDR3 size: 14 residues. The V gene's germline CDR1 is GTSNPN and CDR2 SVGIG (reference sequence). V lost 5 bases and J 7 bases, leaving 15 bases between the germline ends. CDR3 nucleotide sequence: TGTGCCTGGGGAGATCACAACATAAATTCACCCCTCCACTTT. Translated, it gives CAWGDHNINSPLHF. The full variable domain, in which reference TRBV30 and TRBJ1-6 provide the parts outside the CDR3, is SQTIHQWPATLVQPVGSPLSLECTVEGTSNPNLYWYRQAAGRGLQLLFYSVGIGQISSEVPQNLSASRPQDRQFILSSKKLLLSDSGFYLCAWGDHNINSPLHFGNGTRLTVT.

This chain uses TRBV28 with TRBJ2-7; TRBD2 matches 7 bases. Germline CDR1 MDHEN, CDR2 SYDVKM. J was trimmed by 7 bases and V by 6 bases; bases with no gene match: 15. The CDR3 has 15 amino acids. The CDR3 DNA is TGTGCCAGCAGCCATAGGGTGAGCGGGATGGGGGAGCAGTACTTC. This codes for CASSHRVSGMGEQYF.